This T cell receptor beta chain derives from a study of blood T cell repertoires in COVID-19. The wider study: The cDNA or gDNA used as material had been derived from T cells, B-cell-depleted T cells, or PBMCs.

Sequencing was performed with immunoSEQ multiplex PCR; in TCRdb, only in-frame clones are kept and a portion is missing. The sample has around 470,000 clones; about nine tenths are singletons. Germline values: CDR1 MNHEY, CDR2 SMNVEV (reference sequence). The V end was cut by 8 bases, the J end by 0 bases, with 17 bases between. The CDR3 length is 16 residues. The chain carries TRBV27 and TRBJ1-5; D is perhaps TRBD1 (5 bases). Material: PBMCs or T cells enriched from blood (not recorded which). The receptor was isolated from a man aged 18 to 30 who had recovered from COVID-19. The CDR3 reads CASLFSRDYSNQPQHF. CDR3 bases: TGTGCCAGCCTCTTCTCACGGGACTATAGCAATCAGCCCCAGCATTTT.